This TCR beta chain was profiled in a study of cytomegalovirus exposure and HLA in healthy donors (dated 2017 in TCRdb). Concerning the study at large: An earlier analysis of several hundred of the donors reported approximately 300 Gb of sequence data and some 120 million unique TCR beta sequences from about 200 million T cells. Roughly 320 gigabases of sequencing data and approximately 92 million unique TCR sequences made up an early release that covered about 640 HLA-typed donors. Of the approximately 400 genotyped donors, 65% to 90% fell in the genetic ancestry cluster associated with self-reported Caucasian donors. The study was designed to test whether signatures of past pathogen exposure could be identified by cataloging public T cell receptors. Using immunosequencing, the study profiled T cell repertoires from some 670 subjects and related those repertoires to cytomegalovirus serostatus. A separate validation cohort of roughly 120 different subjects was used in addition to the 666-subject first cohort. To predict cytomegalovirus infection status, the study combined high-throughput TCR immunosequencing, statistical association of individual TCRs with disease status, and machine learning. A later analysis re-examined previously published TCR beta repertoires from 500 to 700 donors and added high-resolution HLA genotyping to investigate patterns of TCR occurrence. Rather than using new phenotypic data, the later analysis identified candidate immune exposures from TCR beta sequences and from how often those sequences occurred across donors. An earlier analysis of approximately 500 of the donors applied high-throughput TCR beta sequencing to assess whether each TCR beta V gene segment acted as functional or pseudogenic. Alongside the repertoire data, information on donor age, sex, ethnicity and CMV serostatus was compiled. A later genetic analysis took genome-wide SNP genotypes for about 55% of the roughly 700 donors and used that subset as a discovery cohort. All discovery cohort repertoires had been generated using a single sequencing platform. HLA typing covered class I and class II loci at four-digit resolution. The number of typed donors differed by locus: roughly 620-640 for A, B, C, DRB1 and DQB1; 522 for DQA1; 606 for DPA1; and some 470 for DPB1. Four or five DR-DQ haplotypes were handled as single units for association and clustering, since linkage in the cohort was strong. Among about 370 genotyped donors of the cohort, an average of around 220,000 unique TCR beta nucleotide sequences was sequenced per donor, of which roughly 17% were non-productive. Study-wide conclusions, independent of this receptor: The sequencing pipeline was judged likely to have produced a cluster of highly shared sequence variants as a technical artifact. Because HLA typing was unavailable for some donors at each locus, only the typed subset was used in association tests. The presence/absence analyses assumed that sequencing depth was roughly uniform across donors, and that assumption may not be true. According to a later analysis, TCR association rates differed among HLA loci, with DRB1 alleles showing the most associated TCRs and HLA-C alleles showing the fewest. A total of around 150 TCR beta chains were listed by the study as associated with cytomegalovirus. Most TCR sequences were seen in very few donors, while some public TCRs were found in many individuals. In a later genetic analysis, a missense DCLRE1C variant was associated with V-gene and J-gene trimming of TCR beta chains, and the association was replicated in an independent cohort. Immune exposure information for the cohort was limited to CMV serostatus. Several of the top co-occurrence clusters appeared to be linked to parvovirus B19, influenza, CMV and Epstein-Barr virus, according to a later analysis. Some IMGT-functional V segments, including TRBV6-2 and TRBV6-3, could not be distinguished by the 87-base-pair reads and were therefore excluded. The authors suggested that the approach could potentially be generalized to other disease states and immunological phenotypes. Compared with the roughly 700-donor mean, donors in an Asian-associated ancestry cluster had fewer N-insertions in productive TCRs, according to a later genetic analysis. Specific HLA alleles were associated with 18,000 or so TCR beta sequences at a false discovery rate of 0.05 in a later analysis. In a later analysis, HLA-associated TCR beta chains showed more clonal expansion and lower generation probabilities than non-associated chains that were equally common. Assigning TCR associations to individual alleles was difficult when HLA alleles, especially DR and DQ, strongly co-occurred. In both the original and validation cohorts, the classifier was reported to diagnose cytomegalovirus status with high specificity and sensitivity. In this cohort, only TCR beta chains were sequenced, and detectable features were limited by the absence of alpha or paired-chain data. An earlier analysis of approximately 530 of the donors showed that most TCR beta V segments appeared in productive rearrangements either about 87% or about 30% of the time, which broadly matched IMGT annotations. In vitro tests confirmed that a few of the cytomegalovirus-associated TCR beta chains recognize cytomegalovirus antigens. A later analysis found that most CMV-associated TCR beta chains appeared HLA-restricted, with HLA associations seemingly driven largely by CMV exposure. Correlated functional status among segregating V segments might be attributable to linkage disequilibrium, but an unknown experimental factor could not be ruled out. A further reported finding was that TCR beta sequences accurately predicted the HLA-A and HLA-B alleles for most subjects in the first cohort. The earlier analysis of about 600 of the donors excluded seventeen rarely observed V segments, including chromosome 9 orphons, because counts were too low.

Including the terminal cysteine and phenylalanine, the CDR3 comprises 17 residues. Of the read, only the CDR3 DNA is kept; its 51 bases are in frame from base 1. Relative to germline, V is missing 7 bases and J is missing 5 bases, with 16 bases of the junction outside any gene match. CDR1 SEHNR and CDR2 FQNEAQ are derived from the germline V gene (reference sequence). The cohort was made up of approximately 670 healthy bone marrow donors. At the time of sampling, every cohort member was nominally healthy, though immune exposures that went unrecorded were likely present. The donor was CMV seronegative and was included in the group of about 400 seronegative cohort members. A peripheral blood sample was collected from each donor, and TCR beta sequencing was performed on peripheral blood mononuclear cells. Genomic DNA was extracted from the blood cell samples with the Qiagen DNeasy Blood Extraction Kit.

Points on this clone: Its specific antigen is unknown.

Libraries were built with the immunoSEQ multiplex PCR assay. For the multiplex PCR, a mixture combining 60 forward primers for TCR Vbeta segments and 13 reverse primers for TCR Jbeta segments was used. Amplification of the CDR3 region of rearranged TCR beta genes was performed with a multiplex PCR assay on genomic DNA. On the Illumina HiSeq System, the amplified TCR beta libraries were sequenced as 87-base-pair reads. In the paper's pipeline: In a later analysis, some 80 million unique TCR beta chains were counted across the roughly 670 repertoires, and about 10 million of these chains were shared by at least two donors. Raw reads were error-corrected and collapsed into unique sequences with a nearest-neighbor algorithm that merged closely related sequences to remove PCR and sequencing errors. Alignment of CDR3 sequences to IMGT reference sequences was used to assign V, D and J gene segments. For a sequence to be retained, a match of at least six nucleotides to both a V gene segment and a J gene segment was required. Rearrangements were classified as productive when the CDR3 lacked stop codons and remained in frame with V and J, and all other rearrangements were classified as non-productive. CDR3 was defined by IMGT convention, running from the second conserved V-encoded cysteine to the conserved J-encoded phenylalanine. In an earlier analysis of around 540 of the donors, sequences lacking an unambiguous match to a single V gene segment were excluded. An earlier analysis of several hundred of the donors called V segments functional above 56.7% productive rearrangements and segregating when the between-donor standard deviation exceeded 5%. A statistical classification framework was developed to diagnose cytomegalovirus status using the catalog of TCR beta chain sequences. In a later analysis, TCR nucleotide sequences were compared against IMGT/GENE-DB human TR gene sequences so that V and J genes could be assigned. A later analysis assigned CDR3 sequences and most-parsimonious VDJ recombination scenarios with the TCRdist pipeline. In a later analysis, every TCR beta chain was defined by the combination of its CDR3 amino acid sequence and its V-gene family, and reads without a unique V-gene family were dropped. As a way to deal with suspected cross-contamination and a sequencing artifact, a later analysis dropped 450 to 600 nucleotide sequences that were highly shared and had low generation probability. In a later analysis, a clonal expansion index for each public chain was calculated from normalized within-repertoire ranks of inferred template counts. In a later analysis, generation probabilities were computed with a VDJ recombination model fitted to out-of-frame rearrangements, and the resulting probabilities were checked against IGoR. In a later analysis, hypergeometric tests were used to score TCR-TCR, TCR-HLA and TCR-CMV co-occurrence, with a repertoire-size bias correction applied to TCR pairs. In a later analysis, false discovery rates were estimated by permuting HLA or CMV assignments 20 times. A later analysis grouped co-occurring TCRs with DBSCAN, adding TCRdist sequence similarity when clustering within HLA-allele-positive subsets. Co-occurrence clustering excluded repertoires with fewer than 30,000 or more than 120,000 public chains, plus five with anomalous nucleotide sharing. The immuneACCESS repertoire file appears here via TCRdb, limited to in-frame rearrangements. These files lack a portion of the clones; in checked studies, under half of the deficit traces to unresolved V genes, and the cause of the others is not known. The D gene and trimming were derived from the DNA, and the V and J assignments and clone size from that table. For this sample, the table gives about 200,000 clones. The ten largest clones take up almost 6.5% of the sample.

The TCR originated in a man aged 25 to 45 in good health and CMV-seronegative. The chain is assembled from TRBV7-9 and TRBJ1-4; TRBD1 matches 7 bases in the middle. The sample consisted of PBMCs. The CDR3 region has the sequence CASTFFGWGQQNEKLFF. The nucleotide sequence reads TGTGCCAGCACTTTTTTCGGCTGGGGACAGCAGAATGAAAAACTGTTTTTT.